These 21 T cell receptor beta chains were all obtained from the same sample, sequenced in a study of PD-L1 blockade in urothelial cancer. Described time point: peripheral blood 6 weeks after treatment start. The protocol was immunoSEQ multiplex PCR, while the TCRdb copy is restricted to in-frame clones and leaves out a portion. The sample has roughly 100,000 clones, less than 90% seen once. The source material was PBMCs, sampled around atezolizumab (anti-PD-L1) treatment. Every receptor here comes from a man aged 65 to 85 with urothelial cancer.

This chain joins TRBV5-1 and TRBJ1-1; D not resolved. V lost 5 bases, J lost 4 bases, and 12 bases lay in between. The CDR3 spans 13 residues. Per the germline V gene, CDR1 is SGHRS and CDR2 is YFSETQ. The CDR3 DNA follows: TGCGCCAGCAGTGCGGATCTGACCACTGAAGCTTTCTTT. It specifies CASSADLTTEAFF. Using reference TRBV5-1 and TRBJ1-1 for the parts outside the CDR3, the full variable domain is KAGVTQTPRYLIKTRGQQVTLSCSPISGHRSVSWYQQTPGQGLQFLFEYFSETQRNKGNFPGRFSGRQFSNSRSEMNVSTLELGDSALYLCASSADLTTEAFFGQGTRLTVV.

This chain links TRBV11-3 with TRBJ1-1, with TRBD1 identical over 8 bases. This CDR3 is built from 14 residues. Germline V gene sequence: CDR1 SGHNT, CDR2 YENEEA. The trim removed 5 bases at V and 7 bases at J, leaving 9 bases unmatched. The CDR3 DNA follows: TGTGCCAGCAGCCCGGGGGCCGGGACAGGTGAAGCTTTCTTT. Its translation: CASSPGAGTGEAFF.

The J gene is TRBJ2-5, the V gene TRBV11-3; 7 bases line up with TRBD1. CDR1 is SGHNT and CDR2 is YENEEA in the germline V gene. The CDR3 has 15 amino acids. Germline trimming cut 5 bases from V and 0 bases from J; bases unmatched to any gene: 6. CDR3: CASSRGQADQETQYF. The CDR3 bases are TGTGCCAGCAGCCGAGGACAGGCCGACCAAGAGACCCAGTACTTC.

This sequence joins TRBV5-1 and TRBJ2-3; 7 bases match TRBD1. Germline V lookup: CDR1 SGHRS, CDR2 YFSETQ. This CDR3 comprises 16 residues. V gave up 3 bases and J gave up 0 bases; unmatched junction bases: 7. As DNA, the CDR3 is TGCGCCAGCAGCTCTACCACAGGGGCGAGCACAGATACGCAGTATTTT. As protein: CASSSTTGASTDTQYF.

The rearrangement joins TRBV27 to TRBJ2-3, with 7 bases aligning to TRBD2. The CDR3 loop spans 16 amino acids. The germline V gene has CDR1 MNHEY and CDR2 SMNVEV (reference sequence). Germline trimming cut 0 bases from V and 7 bases from J; bases unmatched to any gene: 10. CDR3 in DNA: TGTGCCAGCAGTTTATCTGGGGGGGTTATCGCATATACGCAGTATTTT. Amino acid sequence: CASSLSGGVIAYTQYF.

The chain couples TRBV4-1 to TRBJ1-4; tentatively, D is TRBD1 (5 bases). V lost 4 bases to trimming and J lost 8 bases, with 17 bases between them. This CDR3 is built from 15 residues. Germline values: CDR1 MGHRA, CDR2 YSYEKL. The CDR3 loop is CASSLTRDREEKLFF. The CDR3, as DNA: TGCGCCAGCAGCCTTACCCGGGACCGGGAGGAAAAACTGTTTTTT.

This clone was seen more than once but under ten times. The rearrangement uses TRBV5-4 and TRBJ2-3; D may be TRBD1 (8 bases). Germline V lookup: CDR1 SGHNT, CDR2 YYREEE (reference sequence). Trimming shortened V by 4 bases and J by 3 bases, and 21 bases separated the two germline ends. CDR3 size: 17 residues. The chain's CDR3 is CASSEEPDRGGTDTQYF. For the CDR3, the DNA is TGTGCCAGCAGCGAGGAACCTGACAGGGGAGGGACAGATACGCAGTATTTT.

The chain employs TRBV9 and TRBJ2-5; D possibly corresponds to TRBD1 (5 bases). The V end was cut by 0 bases, the J end by 3 bases, with 15 bases between. The germline V gene has CDR1 SGDLS and CDR2 YYNGEE. The CDR3 has 16 residues. The CDR3 sequence: CASSVAQGTVEETQYF. The CDR3 DNA follows: TGTGCCAGCAGCGTAGCTCAGGGAACGGTTGAAGAGACCCAGTACTTC.

This clone was counted a few times. The rearrangement uses TRBV19 and TRBJ1-2; no clear D. CDR3 length: 14 residues. Trimming removed 2 bases from V and 7 bases from J, with 14 bases in between. Germline values: CDR1 LNHDA, CDR2 SQIVND (reference sequence). DNA for the CDR3: TGTGCCAGTAGTATACAGAAGCAGGATGGTGGCTACACCTTC. This translates into CASSIQKQDGGYTF.

The genes are TRBV27 and TRBJ1-5, with 9 bases lining up with TRBD1. The J segment lost 7 bases and the V segment lost 4 bases, leaving 2 bases of the junction unmatched. CDR1 MNHEY and CDR2 SMNVEV come from the germline V gene (reference sequence). The CDR3 loop spans 13 amino acids. The CDR3: CASSYRGQQPQHF. DNA of the CDR3: TGTGCCAGCAGTTACAGGGGGCAACAGCCCCAGCATTTT.

The chain employs TRBV5-1 and TRBJ1-1, with a tentative D call TRBD1 (5 bases). Germline-derived CDR1 and CDR2 are SGHRS and YFSETQ. This CDR3 is built from 14 residues. V was shortened by 0 bases and J by 5 bases, with 11 bases between the two germline ends. The CDR3 loop reads CASSLGGVGTEAFF. CDR3 coding DNA: TGCGCCAGCAGCTTGGGGGGGGTAGGTACTGAAGCTTTCTTT.

The rearrangement uses TRBV2 and TRBJ1-1; D may be TRBD1 (5 bases). Trimming took 4 bases from V and 0 from J, leaving 9 bases between them. From germline, CDR1 is SNHLY and CDR2 FYNNEI. CDR3 length: 14 amino acids. For the CDR3, the DNA is TGTGCCAGCAGTGTAGGGGTCGTGAACACTGAAGCTTTCTTT. It codes for CASSVGVVNTEAFF.

The chain combines TRBV30 with TRBJ2-5; possible D gene TRBD1, 5 bases. The V and J ends lost 0 bases and 3 bases respectively, with 8 bases between them. The CDR3 is made up of 13 amino acids. Germline loops: CDR1 GTSNPN, CDR2 SVGIG (reference sequence). The CDR3 coding sequence is TGTGCCTGGAGTGTACAGGCAGAAGAGACCCAGTACTTC. It yields the protein CAWSVQAEETQYF.

The V and J genes are TRBV13 and TRBJ2-6; perhaps TRBD1 as D (5 bases). The CDR3 is made up of 15 amino acids. Germline V gene data show CDR1 as PRHDT and CDR2 as FYEKMQ (reference sequence). Trimming left V 6 bases short and J 0 bases short, with 9 bases between. The CDR3 nucleotides are TGTGCCAGCAGGGACACCTACTCTGGGGCCAACGTCCTGACTTTC. Translation: CASRDTYSGANVLTF.

V is TRBV11-2 and J is TRBJ2-3; D is perhaps TRBD2 (6 bases). The CDR3 covers 16 residues. In germline, CDR1 is SGHAT, CDR2 FQNNGV. Trimming took off 2 bases at V and 2 bases at J, with 14 bases between the two ends. CDR3 DNA: TGTGCCAGCAGCTTATCGGGGGTTCCTTTCACAGATACGCAGTATTTT. It translates to CASSLSGVPFTDTQYF.

This sequence joins TRBV7-9 and TRBJ2-5, with D uncertain. Trimming shortened V by 4 bases and J by 7 bases, and 7 bases separated the two germline ends. Germline loops: CDR1 SEHNR, CDR2 FQNEAQ (reference sequence). CDR3 length equals 11 residues. CDR3 coding DNA: TGTGCCAGCAGCTCCGACACGACCCAGTACTTC. Its protein is CASSSDTTQYF.

This clone has a single count. The chain recombines TRBV7-9 with TRBJ2-7; 10 nucleotides agree with TRBD2. The CDR3 length is 16 residues. J gave up 0 bases and V 2 bases, and 4 bases lay outside the gene matches. CDR1 is SEHNR, CDR2 FQNEAQ, per germline (reference sequence). CDR3: CASSLRAGGISYEQYF. The CDR3 region has the DNA TGTGCCAGCAGCTTACGAGCGGGAGGGATCTCCTACGAGCAGTACTTC.

This chain connects TRBV7-2 to TRBJ1-2; no firm D call. Per germline, CDR1 SGHTA and CDR2 FQGNSA. The CDR3 runs 14 residues. V lost 1 base to trimming and J lost 2 bases, with 8 bases between them. The CDR3 region is CASSLDARNYGYTF. CDR3 nucleotides: TGTGCCAGCAGCTTAGATGCCAGGAACTATGGCTACACCTTC.

Here the CDR3 reads CASSPSPLAENYEQYF. The CDR3 coding sequence is TGTGCCAGCTCACCCTCCCCACTAGCGGAGAACTACGAGCAGTACTTC. V usage is TRBV18 and J usage is TRBJ2-7; 8 nucleotides match TRBD2. Germline V CDR1 and CDR2: KGHSH, LQKENI. V shed 3 bases, J shed 3 bases, and the junction held 10 bases outside the gene matches. The CDR3 loop spans 16 amino acids.

As for this clone: The same CDR3 is also encoded by other DNA sequences in this sample. The V gene is TRBV27, the J gene TRBJ2-6; D perhaps matches TRBD1 (6 bases). This CDR3 region has 19 residues. V lost 3 bases, J lost 0 bases, and 18 bases lay in between. Germline V gene lookup returns CDR1 MNHEY and CDR2 SMNVEV (reference sequence). This CDR3 is CASSFSRTGLFSGANVLTF. The CDR3 DNA reads TGTGCCAGCAGTTTCAGTAGAACAGGGCTTTTCTCTGGGGCCAACGTCCTGACTTTC.

This chain uses TRBV7-9 with TRBJ1-1, with D perhaps TRBD1 (5 bases). The CDR3 has 13 amino acids. Germline CDR1 and CDR2: SEHNR and FQNEAQ (reference sequence). Trimming shortened V by 4 bases and J by 1 base, and 7 bases separated the two germline ends. CDR3 sequence (DNA): TGTGCCAGCAGCTCCAGGGAGAACACTGAAGCTTTCTTT. Translation: CASSSRENTEAFF.